The 23 T cell receptor beta chains in this list originate from one sample, sequenced in a study of human T cells and chemical hapten exposure. Via MiXCR, TCRdb re-called the RACE reads, giving one row per CDR3 protein. The sample shows around 71,000 distinct CDR3 sequences, around 9.8% of them seen only once. The sample's time point: patch test 1, 2 weeks after DPC sensitization. Stated treatment: therapeutic diphenylcyclopropenone sensitization with weekly scalp DPC. The sample consisted of whole blood, taken in connection with sensitization to the hapten diphenylcyclopropenone (DPC). These receptors originate from a woman in her 40s with alopecia areata. Some clones in this sample may be carry-over from other donors' samples.

This clonotype was seen more than once but under ten times. The chain joins TRBV12-3 or TRBV12-4 to TRBJ2-6; TRBD1 matches at 8 bases. The CDR3 loop spans 15 amino acids. Trimming at V came to 6 bases and at J to 4 bases, leaving 5 bases not matched to a gene. The chain's CDR3 is CASRQTGVGANVLTF. CDR3 coding DNA: TGTGCCAGCAGGCAGACAGGGGTCGGGGCCAACGTCCTGACTTTC.

This clonotype was found many times. The gene calls are TRBV25-1 and TRBJ1-2; D uncertain. Germline V CDR1 and CDR2: MGHDK, SYGVNS. The CDR3 runs to 11 residues. V was shortened by 7 bases and J by 3 bases, with 6 bases between the two germline ends. CDR3 in DNA: TGTGCCAGCAAGAAGGACTATGGCTACACCTTC. Translation: CASKKDYGYTF.

This clonotype was seen repeatedly, ten times or more. The rearrangement joins TRBV18 to TRBJ1-1; perhaps TRBD1 as D (5 bases). The CDR3 is made up of 16 amino acids. The germline V and J ends were trimmed by 3 bases and 0 bases, with 14 bases remaining between them. Per germline, CDR1 KGHSH and CDR2 LQKENI. The CDR3 sequence is CASSPNWGTVNTEAFF. The CDR3 bases are TGTGCCAGCTCACCCAACTGGGGGACGGTGAACACTGAAGCTTTCTTT. The variable domain in full, completed from reference TRBV18 and TRBJ1-1, reads NAGVMQNPRHLVRRRGQEARLRCSPMKGHSHVYWYRQLPEEGLKFMVYLQKENIIDESGMPKERFSAEFPKEGPSILRIQQVVRGDSAAYFCASSPNWGTVNTEAFFGQGTRLTVV.

This rearrangement joins TRBV5-4 to TRBJ1-2; D unresolved. V dropped 4 bases and J dropped 1 base, with 14 bases sitting between them. The germline V gene has CDR1 SGHNT and CDR2 YYREEE (reference sequence). The CDR3 has 15 amino acids. As DNA, the CDR3 is TGTGCCAGCAGCAGTCCGCAGGACTATAACTATGGCTACACCTTC. This codes for CASSSPQDYNYGYTF.

This clonotype was counted many times. The CDR3 loop reads CASSSWDTNQPQHF. CDR3 sequence (DNA): TGTGCCAGCAGCTCCTGGGACACGAATCAGCCCCAGCATTTT. The J gene is TRBJ1-5, the V gene TRBV6-2 or TRBV6-3; perhaps TRBD1 as D (6 bases). The CDR3 runs 14 residues. Trimming took off 6 bases at V and 4 bases at J, with 13 bases between the two ends. From germline, CDR1 is MNHEY and CDR2 SVGEGT.

This clonotype was seen only a few times. The chain employs TRBV7-2 and TRBJ2-3; possibly TRBD1 or TRBD2 for D (6 bases each). The germline CDR1 and CDR2 sequences are SGHTA and FQGNSA. Trimming left V 6 bases short and J 1 base short, with 11 bases between. CDR3 length: 14 amino acids. CDR3 in amino acids: CASSVGGRTDTQYF. For the CDR3, the DNA is TGTGCCAGCAGTGTGGGGGGCCGCACAGATACGCAGTATTTT.

This rearrangement joins TRBV5-1 to TRBJ2-1; no clear D. There are 15 residues in the CDR3. In germline, CDR1 is SGHRS, CDR2 YFSETQ. V lost 4 bases and J lost 0, with 11 bases in between. The CDR3 protein is CASSVGGSSYNEQFF. In DNA form, the CDR3 reads TGCGCCAGCAGCGTCGGCGGAAGCTCCTACAATGAGCAGTTCTTC.

This clonotype was observed many times. This chain uses TRBV7-6 with TRBJ2-7; 7 bases line up with TRBD1. The germline gives CDR1 SGHVS, CDR2 FNYEAQ. V was pared by 5 bases and J by 2 bases, with 9 bases of the junction left unmatched. This CDR3 has 15 amino acids. As DNA, the CDR3 is TGTGCCAGCAGCCCCCGGACAGGTTTTACCTACGAGCAGTACTTC. Translation: CASSPRTGFTYEQYF.

In this sample, this clonotype turned up many times. The chain couples TRBV14 to TRBJ1-2; tentatively, D is TRBD1 (5 bases). In germline, CDR1 is SGHDN, CDR2 FVKESK. Trimming cost V 4 bases and J 4 bases, with 10 bases left between them. The CDR3 is 13 amino acids. The CDR3 protein is CASSPGSGYGYTF. In DNA, the CDR3 is TGTGCCAGCAGCCCAGGGTCGGGCTATGGCTACACCTTC.

Ten or more counts support this clonotype. DNA of the CDR3: TGTGCCAGCTCACCACTTCGAACCTTTAGCACAGATACGCAGTATTTT. It encodes CASSPLRTFSTDTQYF. The rearrangement uses TRBV18 and TRBJ2-3; D is ambiguous. V lost 1 base and J lost 0, with 11 bases in between. This CDR3 has 16 residues. Germline V gene data show CDR1 as KGHSH and CDR2 as LQKENI.

The rearrangement joins TRBV12-3 or TRBV12-4 to TRBJ2-1, with D possibly matching TRBD2 (6 bases). V was pared by 6 bases and J by 3 bases, with 15 bases between. There are 15 residues in the CDR3. The DNA for the CDR3 is TGTGCCAGCAGCCCGTTGGGCGGGGTCTACAATGAGCAGTTCTTC. Translation gives CASSPLGGVYNEQFF.

This clonotype occurred a few times. The V call is TRBV7-9, the J call TRBJ2-1; TRBD1 matches 8 bases. Germline assignment: CDR1 SEHNR and CDR2 FQNEAQ (reference sequence). V lost 4 bases, J lost 8 bases, and 10 bases stayed unmatched. The length of the CDR3 is 15 residues. Written as DNA, the CDR3 is TGTGCCAGCAGCTCTATAAGAGACAGGGGCGATGAGCAGTTCTTC. Its translation: CASSSIRDRGDEQFF.

This clonotype was picked up many times. The chain has TRBV7-2 and TRBJ2-1, with D perhaps given as TRBD1 or TRBD2 (5 bases each). The CDR3 is made up of 12 amino acids. Germline CDR1 is SGHTA and CDR2 is FQGNSA. The V and J ends lost 2 bases and 9 bases respectively, with 8 bases between them. The CDR3 nucleotides read TGTGCCAGCAGCTTATGGGGACCTGAGCAGTTCTTC. It encodes CASSLWGPEQFF.

Ten or more counts support this clonotype. This rearrangement joins TRBV5-1 to TRBJ1-2, with D possibly matching TRBD1 (6 bases). The V end lost 4 bases, the J end lost 7 bases, and 14 bases lay between the germline ends. From germline, CDR1 is SGHRS and CDR2 YFSETQ. The CDR3 loop spans 13 amino acids. The CDR3: CASSPDRASGYTF. The CDR3 DNA sequence: TGCGCCAGCAGCCCGGACAGAGCATCTGGCTACACCTTC.

V usage is TRBV2 and J usage is TRBJ1-2; TRBD1 matches at 7 bases. V shed 9 bases and J 4 bases; nucleotides not matched to a gene: 8. The CDR3 extends over 13 amino acids. CDR1 is SNHLY and CDR2 is FYNNEI in the germline V gene. CDR3 in DNA: TGTGCCAGTCCGGGACAGTATTTCTATGGCTACACCTTC. Encoded protein: CASPGQYFYGYTF.

Many counts were recorded for this clonotype. V usage is TRBV6-5 and J usage is TRBJ2-7; a weak D match, TRBD2 (6 bases). V was clipped by 11 bases and J by 3 bases, with 17 bases between them. This CDR3 region has 13 residues. Germline loops: CDR1 MNHEY, CDR2 SVGAGI. The CDR3 loop is CASKRVEDYEQYF. The CDR3 DNA reads TGTGCCTCAAAGCGGGTTGAGGACTACGAGCAGTACTTC.

This clonotype appeared many times. V gene TRBV5-1 combines with J gene TRBJ2-3; 10 bases map to TRBD2. Looked up from germline, CDR1 is SGHRS and CDR2 is YFSETQ. This CDR3 has 14 residues. V lost 5 bases to trimming and J lost 0 bases; unmatched junction nucleotides: 0. The CDR3 DNA follows: TGCGCCAGCAGACTAGCGGGGAGCACAGATACGCAGTATTTT. It translates to CASRLAGSTDTQYF.

The rearrangement uses TRBV9 and TRBJ2-5; D possibly corresponds to TRBD2 (6 bases). Germline V lookup: CDR1 SGDLS, CDR2 YYNGEE. The CDR3 totals 14 residues. Trimming removed 1 base from V and 3 bases from J, with 10 bases in between. Here the CDR3 DNA reads TGTGCCAGCAGCGTACATACGGGGGAAGAGACCCAGTACTTC. Protein sequence: CASSVHTGEETQYF.

This clonotype showed up many times. V usage is TRBV7-2 and J usage is TRBJ2-1; 9 bases are shared with TRBD2. V lost 5 bases and J lost 6; bases outside the gene matches: 11. CDR1 is SGHTA, CDR2 FQGNSA, per germline. The CDR3 sequence is 16 residues long. The CDR3 is CASSPPGTSRFNEQFF. The CDR3 region has the DNA TGTGCCAGCAGCCCCCCCGGGACTAGCAGGTTCAATGAGCAGTTCTTC.

As regards this clonotype: An end of the junction does not agree with germline; a read error may underlie this. The chain couples TRBV7-2 to TRBJ2-1; D is undetermined. CDR3 length: 11 residues. The germline gives CDR1 SGHTA, CDR2 FQGNSA. Here the CDR3 reads CASSSYNERFF. Here the CDR3 DNA reads TGTGCCAGCAGCTCCTACAATGAGCGGTTCTTC.

This clonotype was seen a handful of times. V is TRBV4-3 and J is TRBJ2-3, with D possibly matching TRBD2 (5 bases). V lost 1 base and J lost 3, with 8 bases in between. The CDR3 has 14 amino acids. Looked up from germline, CDR1 is LGHNA and CDR2 is YSLEER. In nucleotides, the CDR3 is TGCGCCAGCAGCCAAGCCCGCGGGACAGATACGCAGTATTTT. Its protein product is CASSQARGTDTQYF.

To note about this clonotype: Given a much more abundant clone one base away, this may be a read error. Without the conserved terminal phenylalanine or tryptophan, this CDR3 likely stems from a read error. The rearrangement links TRBV12-3 or TRBV12-4 to TRBJ1-1; D is perhaps TRBD1 (6 bases). Trimming shortened V by 3 bases and J by 4 bases, and 18 bases separated the two germline ends. This CDR3 has 16 residues. CDR3 nucleotides: TGTGCCAGCAGTTTTGGGGGGGCGCATGGGCTCACTGAAGCTTTCTAT. Amino acid sequence: CASSFGGAHGLTEAFY.

This clonotype has at least ten counts. V usage is TRBV28 and J usage is TRBJ1-5; unclear D gene. The CDR3 runs to 11 residues. Germline assignment: CDR1 MDHEN and CDR2 SYDVKM. Trimming removed 5 bases at V and 5 bases at J, with 4 bases between. The CDR3 sequence is CASSRYQPQHF. The CDR3 DNA is TGTGCCAGCAGTCGTTATCAGCCCCAGCATTTT.